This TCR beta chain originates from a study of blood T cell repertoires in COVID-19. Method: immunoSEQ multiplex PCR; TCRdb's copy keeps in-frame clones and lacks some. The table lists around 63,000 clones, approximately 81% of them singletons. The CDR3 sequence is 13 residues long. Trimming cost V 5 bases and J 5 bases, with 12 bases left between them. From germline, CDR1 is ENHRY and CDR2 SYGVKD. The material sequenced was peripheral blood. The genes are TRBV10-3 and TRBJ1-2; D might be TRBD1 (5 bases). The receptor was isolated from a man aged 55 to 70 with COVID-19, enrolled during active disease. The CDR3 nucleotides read TGTGCCATCAGTCCCGACAGAGTATATGGCTACACCTTC. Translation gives CAISPDRVYGYTF.